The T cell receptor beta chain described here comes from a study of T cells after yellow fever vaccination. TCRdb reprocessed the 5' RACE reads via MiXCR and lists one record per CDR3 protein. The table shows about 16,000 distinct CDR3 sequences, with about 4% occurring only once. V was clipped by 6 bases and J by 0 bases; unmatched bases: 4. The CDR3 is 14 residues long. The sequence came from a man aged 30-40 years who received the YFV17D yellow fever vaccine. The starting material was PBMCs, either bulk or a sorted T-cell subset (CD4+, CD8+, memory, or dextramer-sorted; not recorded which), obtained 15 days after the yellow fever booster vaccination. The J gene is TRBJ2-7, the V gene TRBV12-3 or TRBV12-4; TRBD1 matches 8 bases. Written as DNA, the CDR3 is TGTGCCAGCAGAAGGACAGGGAGCTCCTACGAGCAGTACTTC. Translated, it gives CASRRTGSSYEQYF.